The 32 T cell receptor beta chains below all came from one sample that was sequenced in a study of cytomegalovirus exposure and HLA in healthy donors. With 60 Vbeta and 13 Jbeta primers, the PCR was carried out. Assay used: immunoSEQ multiplex PCR; TCRdb lists only in-frame clones, some missing. This sample has approximately 300,000 clones; almost 85% occur once, and the top ten carry 1.5% to 2.5%. Sequencing used PBMCs. These receptors were taken from a woman aged 40 to 49 in good health and CMV-seropositive.

V gene TRBV28 combines with J gene TRBJ2-1; 9 bases match TRBD1. CDR3 length: 15 amino acids. The J segment lost 7 bases and the V segment lost 6 bases, leaving 10 bases of the junction unmatched. CDR1 MDHEN and CDR2 SYDVKM come from the germline V gene. CDR3 protein: CASSRRTGVMNEQFF. CDR3 nucleotide sequence: TGTGCCAGCAGCCGAAGGACAGGGGTGATGAATGAGCAGTTCTTC.

The chain couples TRBV7-2 to TRBJ2-7; 8 bases align to TRBD2. V shed 2 bases and J 2 bases; nucleotides not matched to a gene: 5. Per the germline V gene, CDR1 is SGHTA and CDR2 is FQGNSA. This CDR3 spans 15 amino acids. CDR3 sequence reads: CASSLQGLETYEQYF. CDR3 in DNA: TGTGCCAGCAGCTTACAGGGACTAGAAACCTACGAGCAGTACTTC.

The CDR3 here is CASDYSNQPQHF. CDR3 DNA sequence: TGTGCCAGTGACTATAGCAATCAGCCCCAGCATTTT. The V call is TRBV2, the J call TRBJ1-5, with D unresolved. V was trimmed by 9 bases and J by 0 bases, leaving 6 bases between them. Germline loops: CDR1 SNHLY, CDR2 FYNNEI. CDR3 length: 12 amino acids.

V and J are TRBV9 and TRBJ2-7, with D possibly matching TRBD2 (6 bases). The length of the CDR3 is 13 residues. The germline gives CDR1 SGDLS, CDR2 YYNGEE. V lost 3 bases and J lost 3, with 10 bases in between. CDR3 protein: CASSAGVNYEQYF. CDR3 coding DNA: TGTGCCAGCAGCGCGGGAGTTAACTACGAGCAGTACTTC.

V usage is TRBV6-1 and J usage is TRBJ1-3; D not certain. The CDR3 spans 16 residues. Trimming removed 2 bases from V and 4 bases from J, with 15 bases in between. Germline V CDR1 and CDR2: MNHNS, SASEGT. CDR3 DNA sequence: TGTGCCAGCAGTGAAACTACGTTCCTCTCCGGAAACACCATATATTTT. This sequence encodes CASSETTFLSGNTIYF.

The chain uses TRBV5-1 and TRBJ1-4, with TRBD1 as a possible D gene (5 bases). The CDR3 totals 14 residues. V was shortened by 4 bases and J by 4 bases, with 11 bases between the two germline ends. The germline gives CDR1 SGHRS, CDR2 YFSETQ. The CDR3, as DNA: TGCGCCAGCAGCCCGCGGGGGGGTAATGAAAAACTGTTTTTT. Translation: CASSPRGGNEKLFF.

The chain uses TRBV14 and TRBJ2-2; TRBD1 matches at 8 bases. The germline V gene has CDR1 SGHDN and CDR2 FVKESK. CDR3 size: 15 residues. V shed 2 bases, J shed 3 bases, and the junction held 2 bases outside the gene matches. CDR3 nucleotides: TGTGCCAGCAGCCAACTGACAGGGGACACCGGGGAGCTGTTTTTT. Amino acid sequence: CASSQLTGDTGELFF. Using reference TRBV14 and TRBJ2-2 for the parts outside the CDR3, the full variable domain is EAGVTQFPSHSVIEKGQTVTLRCDPISGHDNLYWYRRVMGKEIKFLLHFVKESKQDESGMPNNRFLAERTGGTYSTLKVQPAELEDSGVYFCASSQLTGDTGELFFGEGSRLTVL.

CDR3 residues: CASSVGATKPYEQYF. As DNA, the CDR3 is TGTGCCAGCAGCGTAGGGGCTACCAAACCCTACGAGCAGTACTTC. The rearrangement links TRBV9 to TRBJ2-7; the D is unclear. The CDR3 loop spans 15 amino acids. V lost 0 bases to trimming and J lost 2 bases, with 12 bases between them. Looked up from germline, CDR1 is SGDLS and CDR2 is YYNGEE.

The chain recombines TRBV28 with TRBJ2-2, with D tentatively TRBD1 (5 bases). V dropped 2 bases and J dropped 4 bases, with 14 bases sitting between them. Germline V CDR1 and CDR2: MDHEN, SYDVKM. The CDR3 is made up of 16 amino acids. This CDR3 is CASSLRWMTATGELFF. The CDR3 region has the DNA TGTGCCAGCAGTTTACGGTGGATGACAGCCACCGGGGAGCTGTTTTTT.

This chain connects TRBV15 to TRBJ2-7, with TRBD2 as a possible D gene (6 bases). The CDR3 is 13 residues long. The V and J ends lost 1 base and 8 bases respectively, with 12 bases between them. Germline V gene sequence: CDR1 LNHNV, CDR2 YYDKDF (reference sequence). The CDR3 spells CATSRGEVIKQYF. For the CDR3, the DNA is TGTGCCACCAGCAGAGGGGAGGTTATCAAGCAGTACTTC.

This chain uses TRBV15 with TRBJ1-2, with D possibly being TRBD1 (6 bases). Germline V CDR1 and CDR2: LNHNV, YYDKDF (reference sequence). Trimming took off 3 bases at V and 12 bases at J, with 14 bases between the two ends. The CDR3 length is 12 residues. Written as DNA, the CDR3 is TGTGCCACCAGCAGGGATACAGGGTCCCACACCTTC. Its translation is CATSRDTGSHTF.

This sequence joins TRBV14 and TRBJ1-2; 9 bases are shared with TRBD1. With V trimmed by 4 bases and J by 5 bases, 5 bases remained unmatched. CDR1 and CDR2 from the germline V gene are SGHDN and FVKESK. The CDR3 contains 14 residues. The CDR3 DNA is TGTGCCAGCAGCCGAACCGGGACAGGGTATGGCTACACCTTC. It codes for CASSRTGTGYGYTF.

The genes are TRBV29-1 and TRBJ2-2; D might be TRBD2 (6 bases). This CDR3 is built from 13 residues. V was clipped by 7 bases and J by 3 bases, with 12 bases between them. Germline CDR1 reads SQVTM; CDR2 reads ANQGSEA. The CDR3 nucleotides read TGCAGCGGGCGAGGGGAGGACACCGGGGAGCTGTTTTTT. Amino acid sequence: CSGRGEDTGELFF.

The CDR3 region has the DNA TGCGCCAGCAGCCTGGGACTAGGGGTCTACGAGCAGTACTTC. Encoded protein: CASSLGLGVYEQYF. This chain joins TRBV4-3 and TRBJ2-7; 8 bases agree with TRBD2. The ends lost 4 bases at V and 3 bases at J; junction bases unmatched: 5. The CDR3 is 14 residues long. Germline CDR1 is LGHNA and CDR2 is YSLEER.

The chain carries TRBV9 and TRBJ1-4, with D perhaps matching TRBD1 (5 bases). The germline V and J ends were trimmed by 4 bases and 5 bases, with 18 bases remaining between them. The CDR3 has 16 amino acids. Germline lookup yields CDR1 SGDLS and CDR2 YYNGEE. The DNA for the CDR3 is TGTGCCAGCAGCTCGGGGGACCTTTTAGGCAATGAAAAACTGTTTTTT. It translates to CASSSGDLLGNEKLFF.

This sequence joins TRBV29-1 and TRBJ2-3; 12 bases match TRBD2. CDR3 length: 14 amino acids. The germline CDR1 and CDR2 sequences are SQVTM and ANQGSEA. The V gene end was trimmed by 3 bases and the J gene end by 4 bases; junction bases not matched to a gene: 2. The CDR3 DNA reads TGCAGCGTTGAGACTAGCGGGAGCGCAGATACGCAGTATTTT. Protein product: CSVETSGSADTQYF.

This rearrangement joins TRBV27 to TRBJ1-6; 7 nucleotides agree with TRBD1. This CDR3 region has 16 residues. V was pared by 3 bases and J by 4 bases, with 6 bases of the junction left unmatched. CDR1 and CDR2 (germline): MNHEY, SMNVEV (reference sequence). In nucleotides, the CDR3 is TGTGCCAGCAGTTTCTCCAGGGGGTTGTATAATTCACCCCTCCACTTT. Translating gives CASSFSRGLYNSPLHF.

This clone was seen just once. The rearrangement links TRBV19 to TRBJ1-1; D is unresolved. Germline loops: CDR1 LNHDA, CDR2 SQIVND (reference sequence). The V and J ends lost 2 bases and 1 base respectively, with 5 bases between them. This CDR3 contains 13 residues. The CDR3 DNA follows: TGTGCCAGTAGTATATACGGGAACACTGAAGCTTTCTTT. Encoded protein: CASSIYGNTEAFF.

This clone came up a few times. The chain is built from TRBV4-3 and TRBJ2-2, with 8 nucleotides matching TRBD1. This CDR3 contains 19 residues. Germline V gives CDR1 LGHNA, CDR2 YSLEER. V dropped 0 bases and J dropped 7; count of bases not matched to a gene: 16. In nucleotides, the CDR3 is TGCGCCAGCAGCCAAGATGCAATCGCGGGACAGGCCTTGGGCGGGGAGCTGTTTTTT. As protein: CASSQDAIAGQALGGELFF.

The gene calls are TRBV29-1 and TRBJ2-7; D remains unclear. CDR1 SQVTM and CDR2 ANQGSEA come from the germline V gene. CDR3 length equals 15 residues. The ends were cut back, 7 bases at V and 0 bases at J, with 19 bases in the middle. The DNA of the CDR3 is TGCAGCGCTACCGTCCCCAGCGTAAGCTCCTACGAGCAGTACTTC. Translated: CSATVPSVSSYEQYF.

V and J are TRBV29-1 and TRBJ2-2, with TRBD1 matching 9 bases. There are 15 residues in the CDR3. The germline V gene has CDR1 SQVTM and CDR2 ANQGSEA. Trimming removed 7 bases from V and 4 bases from J; junction bases left unmatched: 10. CDR3 loop: CSAATTGGITGELFF. As DNA, the CDR3 is TGCAGCGCCGCAACTACAGGGGGCATCACCGGGGAGCTGTTTTTT.

The rearrangement uses TRBV30 and TRBJ1-1, with D uncertain. Germline V gene sequence: CDR1 GTSNPN, CDR2 SVGIG (reference sequence). V shed 2 bases and J shed 6 bases, with 7 bases lying between them. This CDR3 has 11 amino acids. CDR3 sequence (DNA): TGTGCCTGGAGTCAGGCAGCTGAAGCTTTCTTT. Its translation is CAWSQAAEAFF.

The V and J genes are TRBV29-1 and TRBJ1-1; the D is unclear. The V gene's germline CDR1 is SQVTM and CDR2 ANQGSEA. Deletions cut 1 base from V and 0 bases from J, with 6 bases between. CDR3 length: 13 amino acids. The chain's CDR3 is CSVEGQMNTEAFF. The DNA of the CDR3 is TGCAGCGTTGAAGGTCAGATGAACACTGAAGCTTTCTTT.

V is TRBV2 and J is TRBJ1-1, with a possible D match to TRBD1 (6 bases). Germline V gene data show CDR1 as SNHLY and CDR2 as FYNNEI. With 4 bases removed from V and 1 base from J, the gap between germline ends came to 10 bases. This CDR3 has 14 amino acids. CDR3 DNA sequence: TGTGCCAGCAGTGTACGGACAGAGAACACTGAAGCTTTCTTT. Translating it yields CASSVRTENTEAFF.

The CDR3 loop reads CASSPGTGLTTDTQYF. DNA for the CDR3: TGTGCCAGCAGCCCGGGAACGGGACTTACCACAGATACGCAGTATTTT. V gene TRBV4-2 combines with J gene TRBJ2-3, with D possibly TRBD2 on 6 matching bases. The CDR3 spans 16 residues. Germline CDR1 reads LGHNA; CDR2 reads YNFKEQ. Trimming stripped 4 bases from V and 2 bases from J, with 16 bases between.

V gene TRBV4-1 combines with J gene TRBJ2-2; 14 nucleotides agree with TRBD2. In germline, CDR1 is MGHRA, CDR2 YSYEKL. The CDR3 totals 19 residues. The ends lost 0 bases at V and 0 bases at J; junction bases unmatched: 3. CDR3: CASSQDQGLAGANTGELFF. The CDR3 DNA reads TGCGCCAGCAGCCAAGATCAGGGACTAGCGGGAGCGAACACCGGGGAGCTGTTTTTT.

The chain joins TRBV5-6 to TRBJ1-1; 7 bases fit TRBD1. Germline V gene data show CDR1 as SGHDT and CDR2 as YYEEEE. Losses at the gene ends were 4 bases for V and 1 base for J; bases not matched to a gene: 7. The CDR3 consists of 15 residues. For the CDR3, the DNA is TGTGCCAGCAGCATGATTACAGGGGCGAACACTGAAGCTTTCTTT. It translates to CASSMITGANTEAFF. Based on the CDR3 plus reference TRBV5-6 and TRBJ1-1, the full variable domain is DAGVTQSPTHLIKTRGQQVTLRCSPKSGHDTVSWYQQALGQGPQFIFQYYEEEERQRGNFPDRFSGHQFPNYSSELNVNALLLGDSALYLCASSMITGANTEAFFGQGTRLTVV.

This clone showed up just once. The chain links TRBV19 to TRBJ2-1; TRBD2 matches at 7 bases. This CDR3 is built from 16 residues. The germline gives CDR1 LNHDA, CDR2 SQIVND (reference sequence). The V gene end was trimmed by 0 bases and the J gene end by 8 bases; junction bases not matched to a gene: 10. As DNA, the CDR3 is TGTGCCAGTAGTATAGATCGTGCGGGAGACGGCTATGAGCAGTTCTTC. It translates to CASSIDRAGDGYEQFF.

J is TRBJ2-7 and V is TRBV6-5; D is unclear. The last part of the DNA fits TRBJ2-1 better; the J call may be wrong. The CDR3 runs 14 residues. Germline-derived CDR1 and CDR2 are MNHEY and SVGAGI. The CDR3 is CASSYSAGTYEQFF. The CDR3 DNA reads as TGTGCCAGCAGTTACTCGGCAGGAACCTACGAGCAGTTCTTC.

The rearrangement uses TRBV9 and TRBJ2-1, with D tentatively TRBD2 (7 bases). V was pared by 2 bases and J by 3 bases, with 12 bases between. Germline V lookup: CDR1 SGDLS, CDR2 YYNGEE. This CDR3 comprises 15 residues. This chain's CDR3 is CASSVGGGHYNEQFF. The DNA of the CDR3 is TGTGCCAGCAGCGTCGGCGGGGGCCACTACAATGAGCAGTTCTTC.

The chain combines TRBV11-2 with TRBJ2-5, with 14 bases aligning to TRBD2. The CDR3 sequence is 18 residues long. J was trimmed by 6 bases and V by 5 bases; bases with no gene match: 14. CDR1 is SGHAT and CDR2 is FQNNGV in the germline V gene. The CDR3 here is CASSTPGLAGDSGKTQYF. The CDR3 DNA sequence: TGTGCCAGCAGCACTCCGGGACTAGCGGGAGATAGCGGGAAGACCCAGTACTTC.

This clone was counted a single time. CDR3 in amino acids: CASTPDRGATDTQYF. CDR3 bases: TGCGCCAGTACCCCGGACAGGGGAGCCACAGATACGCAGTATTTT. This chain uses TRBV5-1 with TRBJ2-3; 9 bases match TRBD1. The CDR3 totals 15 residues. The germline V gene encodes CDR1 SGHRS and CDR2 YFSETQ. The V gene end was trimmed by 8 bases and the J gene end by 2 bases; junction bases not matched to a gene: 9.